This TCR beta chain was recovered during a study of human T cells and chemical hapten exposure. Time point given: patch test 2, 6 weeks after DPC sensitization. The treatment is: therapeutic diphenylcyclopropenone sensitization with weekly scalp DPC. Library preparation tagged each individual cDNA molecule with a unique molecular identifier. Per the study methods: TCRs per sample had a median of about 100,000 and ranged from roughly 20,000 to 690,600. TCRdb re-called the RACE reads through MiXCR, storing one row per CDR3 protein. The authors' filters were not applied to this entry. In the table there are about 380,000 distinct CDR3 sequences, roughly 6% of which are singletons. The sample holds a few counts of this clonotype. Per the germline V gene, CDR1 is SGHRS and CDR2 is YFSETQ. V was cut by 2 bases and J by 10 bases, with 13 bases left in between. This CDR3 region has 14 residues.

The sequence was collected from a woman under 30 with alopecia areata. Some clones in this sample may be carry-over from other donors' samples. The material was whole blood, obtained in connection with sensitization to the hapten diphenylcyclopropenone (DPC). This rearrangement joins TRBV5-1 to TRBJ1-6; perhaps TRBD1 as D (6 bases). The CDR3 bases are TGCGCCAGCAGCTTACAAACAGGGAACTCACCCCTCCACTTT. This translates into CASSLQTGNSPLHF. The full variable domain, completed using reference TRBV5-1 and TRBJ1-6, is KAGVTQTPRYLIKTRGQQVTLSCSPISGHRSVSWYQQTPGQGLQFLFEYFSETQRNKGNFPGRFSGRQFSNSRSEMNVSTLELGDSALYLCASSLQTGNSPLHFGNGTRLTVT.